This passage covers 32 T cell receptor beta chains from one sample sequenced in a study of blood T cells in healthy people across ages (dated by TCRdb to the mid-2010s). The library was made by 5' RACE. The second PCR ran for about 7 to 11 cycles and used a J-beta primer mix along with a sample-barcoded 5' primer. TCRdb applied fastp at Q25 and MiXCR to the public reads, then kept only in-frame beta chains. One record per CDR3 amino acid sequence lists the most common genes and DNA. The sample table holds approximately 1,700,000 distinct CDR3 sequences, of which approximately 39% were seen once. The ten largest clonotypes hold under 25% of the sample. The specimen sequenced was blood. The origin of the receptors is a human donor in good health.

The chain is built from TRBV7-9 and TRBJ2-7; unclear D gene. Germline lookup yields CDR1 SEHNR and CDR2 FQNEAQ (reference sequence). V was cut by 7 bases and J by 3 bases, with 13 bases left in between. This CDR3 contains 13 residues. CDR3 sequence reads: CASIGQDHYEQYF. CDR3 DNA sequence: TGTGCCAGCATAGGCCAGGACCACTACGAGCAGTACTTC. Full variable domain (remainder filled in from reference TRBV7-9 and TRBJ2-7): DTGVSQNPRHKITKRGQNVTFRCDPISEHNRLYWYRQTLGQGPEFLTYFQNEAQLEKSRLLSDRFSAERPKGSFSTLEIQRTEQGDSAMYLCASIGQDHYEQYFGPGTRLTVT.

CDR3 sequence: CSVETVSYGYTF. The DNA for the CDR3 is TGCAGCGTTGAGACCGTATCCTATGGCTACACCTTC. This chain connects TRBV29-1 to TRBJ1-2; no definite D call. This CDR3 is 12 amino acids long. CDR1 and CDR2 (germline): SQVTM, ANQGSEA. Trimming removed 3 bases at V and 4 bases at J, with 9 bases between.

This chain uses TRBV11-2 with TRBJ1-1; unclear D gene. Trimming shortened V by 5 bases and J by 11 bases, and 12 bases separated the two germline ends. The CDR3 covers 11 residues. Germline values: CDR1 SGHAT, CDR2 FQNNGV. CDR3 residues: CASSLMFGAFF. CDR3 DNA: TGTGCCAGCAGCCTAATGTTTGGGGCTTTCTTT.

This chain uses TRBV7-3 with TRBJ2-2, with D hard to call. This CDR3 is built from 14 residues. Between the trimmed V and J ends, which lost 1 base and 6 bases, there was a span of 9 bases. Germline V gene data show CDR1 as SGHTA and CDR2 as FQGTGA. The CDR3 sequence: CASSLNPGPGELFF. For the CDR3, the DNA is TGTGCCAGCAGCTTAAATCCAGGCCCCGGGGAGCTGTTTTTT.

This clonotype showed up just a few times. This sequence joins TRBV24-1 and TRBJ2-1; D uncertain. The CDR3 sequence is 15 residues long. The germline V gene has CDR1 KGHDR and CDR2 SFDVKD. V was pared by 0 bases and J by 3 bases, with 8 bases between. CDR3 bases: TGTGCCACCAGTGATTTGCAGGCAGACTACAATGAGCAGTTCTTC. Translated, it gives CATSDLQADYNEQFF.

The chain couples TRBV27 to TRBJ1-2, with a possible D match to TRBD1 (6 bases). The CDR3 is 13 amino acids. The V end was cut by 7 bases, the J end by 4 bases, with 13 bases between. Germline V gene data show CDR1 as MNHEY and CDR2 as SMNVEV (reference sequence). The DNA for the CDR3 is TGTGCCAGCAAACTACAGGGTCCCTATGGCTACACCTTC. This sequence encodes CASKLQGPYGYTF.

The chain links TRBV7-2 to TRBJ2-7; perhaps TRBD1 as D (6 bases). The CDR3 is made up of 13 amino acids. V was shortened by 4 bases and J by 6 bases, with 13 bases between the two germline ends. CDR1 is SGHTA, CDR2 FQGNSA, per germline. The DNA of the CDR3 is TGTGCCAGCAGCTATCAGGGGACGGGCGAGCAGTACTTC. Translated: CASSYQGTGEQYF.

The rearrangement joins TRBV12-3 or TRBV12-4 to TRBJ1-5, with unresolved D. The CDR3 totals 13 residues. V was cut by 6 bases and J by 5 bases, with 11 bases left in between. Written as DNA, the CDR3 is TGTGCCAGCAGCCGTCTATACGATCAGCCCCAGCATTTT. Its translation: CASSRLYDQPQHF.

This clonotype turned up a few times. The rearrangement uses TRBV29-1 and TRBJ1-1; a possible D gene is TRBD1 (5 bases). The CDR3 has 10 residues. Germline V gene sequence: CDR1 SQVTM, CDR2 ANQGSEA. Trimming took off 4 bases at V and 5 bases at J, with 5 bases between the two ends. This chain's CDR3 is CSVAGTEAFF. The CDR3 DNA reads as TGCAGCGTTGCAGGGACTGAAGCTTTCTTT.

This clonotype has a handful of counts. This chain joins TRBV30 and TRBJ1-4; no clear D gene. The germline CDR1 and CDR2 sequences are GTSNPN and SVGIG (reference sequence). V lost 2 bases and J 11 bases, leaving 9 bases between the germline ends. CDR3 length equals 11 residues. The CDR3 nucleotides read TGTGCCTGGAGTTCCCTCGAGAAACTGTTTTTT. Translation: CAWSSLEKLFF.

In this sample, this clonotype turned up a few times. The CDR3, as DNA: TGTGCCAGCAGCGGCACAGGGTTAGAAACCCAGTACTTC. Translated: CASSGTGLETQYF. V gene TRBV2 combines with J gene TRBJ2-7; a possible D gene is TRBD1 (6 bases). Trimming removed 6 bases from V and 10 bases from J, with 19 bases in between. Germline CDR1 is SNHLY and CDR2 is FYNNEI. CDR3 length: 13 residues.

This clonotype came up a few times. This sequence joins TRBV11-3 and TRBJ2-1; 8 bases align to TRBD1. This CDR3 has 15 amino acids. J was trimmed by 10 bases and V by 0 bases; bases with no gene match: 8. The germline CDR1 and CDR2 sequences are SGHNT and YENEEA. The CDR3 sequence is CASSLDGPSGGEQFF. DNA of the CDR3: TGTGCCAGCAGCTTAGATGGACCATCAGGGGGCGAGCAGTTCTTC.

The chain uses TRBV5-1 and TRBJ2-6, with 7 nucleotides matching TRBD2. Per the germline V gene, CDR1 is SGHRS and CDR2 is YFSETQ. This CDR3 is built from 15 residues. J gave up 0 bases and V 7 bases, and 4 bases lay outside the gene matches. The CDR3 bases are TGCGCCAGCTACCGGGGGGACTCTGGGGCCAACGTCCTGACTTTC. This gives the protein CASYRGDSGANVLTF.

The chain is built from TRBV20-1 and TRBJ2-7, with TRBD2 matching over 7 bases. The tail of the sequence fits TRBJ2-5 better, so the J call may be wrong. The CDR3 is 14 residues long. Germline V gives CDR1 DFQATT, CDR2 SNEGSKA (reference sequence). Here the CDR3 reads CSAPLAGVQETQYF. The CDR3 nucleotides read TGCAGTGCTCCGCTGGCGGGGGTCCAAGAGACCCAGTACTTC.

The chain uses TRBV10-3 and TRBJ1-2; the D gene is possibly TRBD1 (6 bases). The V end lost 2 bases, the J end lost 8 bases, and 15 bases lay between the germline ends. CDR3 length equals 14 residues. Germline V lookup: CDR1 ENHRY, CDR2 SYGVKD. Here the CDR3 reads CAISEAGGGRGYTF. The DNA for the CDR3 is TGTGCCATCAGTGAGGCCGGGGGCGGGCGCGGCTACACCTTC.

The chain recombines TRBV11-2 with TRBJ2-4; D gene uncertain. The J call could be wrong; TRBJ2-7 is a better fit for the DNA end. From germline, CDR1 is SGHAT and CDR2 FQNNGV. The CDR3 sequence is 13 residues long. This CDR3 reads CASSLGPSNEQYF. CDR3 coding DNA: TGTGCCAGCAGCTTAGGGCCCTCAAACGAGCAGTACTTC.

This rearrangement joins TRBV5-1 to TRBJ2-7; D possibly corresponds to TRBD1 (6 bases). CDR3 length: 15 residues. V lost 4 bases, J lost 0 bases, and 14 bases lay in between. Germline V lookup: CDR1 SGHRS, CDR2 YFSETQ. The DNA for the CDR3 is TGCGCCAGCAGCCCCGGACAGATTAGCTCCTACGAGCAGTACTTC. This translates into CASSPGQISSYEQYF.

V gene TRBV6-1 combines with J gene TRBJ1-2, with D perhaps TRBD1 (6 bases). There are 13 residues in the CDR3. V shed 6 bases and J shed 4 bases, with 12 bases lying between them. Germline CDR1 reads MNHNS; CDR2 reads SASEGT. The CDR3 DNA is TGTGCCAGCAGGGGGACAATGGGCTATGGCTACACCTTC. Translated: CASRGTMGYGYTF.

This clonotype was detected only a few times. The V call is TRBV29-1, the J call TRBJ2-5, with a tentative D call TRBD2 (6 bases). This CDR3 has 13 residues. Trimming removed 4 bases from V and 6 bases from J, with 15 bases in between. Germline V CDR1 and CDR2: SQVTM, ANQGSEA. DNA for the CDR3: TGCAGCGTTGTCGGTGGGGGGTTGCAGACCCAGTACTTC. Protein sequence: CSVVGGGLQTQYF.

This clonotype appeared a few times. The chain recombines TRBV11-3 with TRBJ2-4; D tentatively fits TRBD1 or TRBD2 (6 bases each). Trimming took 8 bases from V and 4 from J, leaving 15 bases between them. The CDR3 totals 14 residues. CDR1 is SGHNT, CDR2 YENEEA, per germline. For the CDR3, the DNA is TGTGCCAGCGAACGAGGGGGGTCGAAAAACATTCAGTACTTC. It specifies CASERGGSKNIQYF.

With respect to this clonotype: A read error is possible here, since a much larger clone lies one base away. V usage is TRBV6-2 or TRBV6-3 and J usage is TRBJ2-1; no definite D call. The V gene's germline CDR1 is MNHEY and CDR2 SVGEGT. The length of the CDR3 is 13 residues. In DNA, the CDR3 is TGTGTCAGCAGATCCGACATATACAATGAGCAGTTCTTC. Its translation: CVSRSDIYNEQFF.

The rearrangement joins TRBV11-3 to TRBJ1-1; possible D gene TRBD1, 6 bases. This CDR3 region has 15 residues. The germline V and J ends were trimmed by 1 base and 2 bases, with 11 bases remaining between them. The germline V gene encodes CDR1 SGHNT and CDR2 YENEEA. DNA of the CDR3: TGTGCCAGCAGCTTAGCAGGGGTGGTTAACACTGAAGCTTTCTTT. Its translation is CASSLAGVVNTEAFF.

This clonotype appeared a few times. The CDR3 loop reads CASSRTGRDTDTQYF. The DNA for the CDR3 is TGTGCCAGCAGTAGGACAGGACGTGACACAGATACGCAGTATTTT. The chain links TRBV6-2 or TRBV6-3 to TRBJ2-3; the match to TRBD1 covers 7 bases. The CDR3 has 15 amino acids. Trimming cost V 5 bases and J 2 bases; bases outside gene matches: 7. The germline V gene has CDR1 MNHEY and CDR2 SVGEGT.

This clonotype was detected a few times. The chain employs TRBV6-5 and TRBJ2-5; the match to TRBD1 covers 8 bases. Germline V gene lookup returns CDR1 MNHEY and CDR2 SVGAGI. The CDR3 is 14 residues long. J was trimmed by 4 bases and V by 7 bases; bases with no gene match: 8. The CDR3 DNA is TGTGCCAGCACGCAGGGGGCTATGGGAGAGACCCAGTACTTC. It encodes CASTQGAMGETQYF.

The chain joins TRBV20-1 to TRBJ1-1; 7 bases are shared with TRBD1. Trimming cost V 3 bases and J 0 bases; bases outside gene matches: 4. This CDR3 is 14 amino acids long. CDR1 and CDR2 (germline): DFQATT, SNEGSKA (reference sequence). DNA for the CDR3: TGCAGTGCTAGCGACAGGGCTATGAACACTGAAGCTTTCTTT. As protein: CSASDRAMNTEAFF.

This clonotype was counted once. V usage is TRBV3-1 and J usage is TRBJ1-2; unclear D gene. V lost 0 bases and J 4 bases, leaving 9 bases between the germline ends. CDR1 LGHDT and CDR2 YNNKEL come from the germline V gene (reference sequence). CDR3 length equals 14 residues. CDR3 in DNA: TGTGCCAGCAGCCAAGAAGGCTGGAGCTATGGCTACACCTTC. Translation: CASSQEGWSYGYTF.

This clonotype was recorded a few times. The CDR3 here is CATSRLLMNTEAFF. CDR3 DNA sequence: TGTGCCACCAGCAGACTCCTTATGAACACTGAAGCTTTCTTT. This sequence joins TRBV15 and TRBJ1-1, with D unresolved. The germline CDR1 and CDR2 sequences are LNHNV and YYDKDF (reference sequence). The V end was cut by 2 bases, the J end by 0 bases, with 7 bases between. CDR3 length: 14 amino acids.

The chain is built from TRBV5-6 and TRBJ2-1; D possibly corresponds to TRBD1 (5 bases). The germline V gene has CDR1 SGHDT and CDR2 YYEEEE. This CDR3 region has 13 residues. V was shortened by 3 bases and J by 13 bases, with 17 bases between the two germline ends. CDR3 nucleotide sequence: TGTGCCAGCAGCTCAGGGTTTCGTGACATTCAGTTCTTC. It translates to CASSSGFRDIQFF.

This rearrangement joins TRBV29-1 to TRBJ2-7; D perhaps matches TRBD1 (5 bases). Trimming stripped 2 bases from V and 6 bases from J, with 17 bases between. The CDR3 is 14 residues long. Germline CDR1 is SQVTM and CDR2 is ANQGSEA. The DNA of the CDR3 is TGCAGCGTTGAAACGGAGACAAGGGGCTGCGAGCAGTACTTC. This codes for CSVETETRGCEQYF.

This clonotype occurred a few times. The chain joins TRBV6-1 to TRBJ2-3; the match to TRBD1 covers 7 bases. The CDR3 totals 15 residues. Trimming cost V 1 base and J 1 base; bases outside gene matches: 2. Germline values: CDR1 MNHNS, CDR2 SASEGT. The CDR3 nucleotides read TGTGCCAGCAGTGAAGGGGGGACAGGCACAGATACGCAGTATTTT. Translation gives CASSEGGTGTDTQYF.

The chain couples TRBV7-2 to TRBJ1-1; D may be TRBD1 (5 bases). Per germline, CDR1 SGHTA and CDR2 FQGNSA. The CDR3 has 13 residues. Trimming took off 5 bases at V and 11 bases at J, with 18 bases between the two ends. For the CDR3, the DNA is TGTGCCAGCAGCCCGACGCCTCTCGAGGGGGCTTTCTTT. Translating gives CASSPTPLEGAFF.

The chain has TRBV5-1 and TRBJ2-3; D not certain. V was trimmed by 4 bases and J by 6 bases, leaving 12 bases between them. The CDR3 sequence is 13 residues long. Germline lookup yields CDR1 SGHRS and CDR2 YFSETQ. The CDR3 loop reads CASSPTPDDTQYF. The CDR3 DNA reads TGCGCCAGCAGCCCTACCCCGGACGATACGCAGTATTTT.